Presented here are 3 T cell receptor beta chains from one specimen sequenced in a study of identical twins. Each CDR3 protein gets one entry after TCRdb re-called the 5' RACE reads with MiXCR. The repertoire holds 240,000 or so distinct CDR3 sequences, with about 10% as singletons. Sequenced: memory T cells sorted from blood. The receptors here all came from a man aged 50 or older in good health.

CDR3 nucleotide sequence: TGCGCCAGCAGCCCCGACGGAACGAACACTGAAGCTTTCTTT. Translating it yields CASSPDGTNTEAFF. The chain combines TRBV5-1 with TRBJ1-1; the D is unclear. Germline V gives CDR1 SGHRS, CDR2 YFSETQ. This CDR3 has 14 amino acids. Trimming took 4 bases from V and 1 from J, leaving 11 bases between them.

This clonotype was observed a few times. The J gene is TRBJ2-1, the V gene TRBV29-1; 8 bases are a match to TRBD2. Losses at the gene ends were 5 bases for V and 2 bases for J; bases not matched to a gene: 5. This CDR3 is built from 14 residues. Germline CDR1 and CDR2: SQVTM and ANQGSEA. The CDR3 DNA follows: TGCAGCGTTAGTGGGCGGGGGGCCTACAATGAGCAGTTCTTC. This codes for CSVSGRGAYNEQFF.

The chain has TRBV9 and TRBJ2-2; 11 nucleotides align to TRBD2. The germline CDR1 and CDR2 sequences are SGDLS and YYNGEE. The CDR3 has 16 amino acids. V was clipped by 4 bases and J by 1 base; unmatched bases: 3. The CDR3 nucleotides read TGTGCCAGCAGCTCCCTAGCGGGGGGGAACACCGGGGAGCTGTTTTTT. Amino acid sequence: CASSSLAGGNTGELFF.